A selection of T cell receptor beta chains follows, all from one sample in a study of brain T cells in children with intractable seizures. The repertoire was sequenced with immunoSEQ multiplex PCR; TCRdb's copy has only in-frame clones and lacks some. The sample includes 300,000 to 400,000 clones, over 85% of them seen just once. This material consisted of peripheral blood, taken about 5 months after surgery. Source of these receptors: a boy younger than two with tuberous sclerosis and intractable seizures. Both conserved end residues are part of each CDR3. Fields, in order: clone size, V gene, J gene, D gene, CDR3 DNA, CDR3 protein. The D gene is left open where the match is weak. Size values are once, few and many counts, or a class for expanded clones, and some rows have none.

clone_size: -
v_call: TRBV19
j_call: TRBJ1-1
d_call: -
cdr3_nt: TGTGCCAGTAGTACCCCCCCGCGGTCTGGGACTGAAGCTTTCTTT
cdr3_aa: CASSTPPRSGTEAFF

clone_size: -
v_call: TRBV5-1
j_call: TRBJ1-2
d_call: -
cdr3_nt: TGCGCCAGCAGCTTGGAGTACGGGTCAGCTAACTATGGCTACACCTTC
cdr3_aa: CASSLEYGSANYGYTF

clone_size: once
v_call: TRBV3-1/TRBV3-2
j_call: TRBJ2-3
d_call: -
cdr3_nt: TGTGCCAGCAGCCAAGGTATCAGGAGCACAGATACGCAGTATTTT
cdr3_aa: CASSQGIRSTDTQYF

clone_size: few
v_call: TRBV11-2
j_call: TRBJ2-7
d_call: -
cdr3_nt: TGTGCCAGCAGCTACAACACGGGTACCTACGAGCAGTACTTC
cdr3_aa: CASSYNTGTYEQYF

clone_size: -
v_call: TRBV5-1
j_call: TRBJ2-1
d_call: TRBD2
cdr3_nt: TGCGCCAGCAGCACTAGCGCGTCCACCTACAATGAGCAGTTCTTC
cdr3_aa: CASSTSASTYNEQFF

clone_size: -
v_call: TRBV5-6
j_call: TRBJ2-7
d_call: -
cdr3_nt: TGTGCCAGCAGCTTGTACGTTTTCGACGAGCAGTACTTC
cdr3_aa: CASSLYVFDEQYF

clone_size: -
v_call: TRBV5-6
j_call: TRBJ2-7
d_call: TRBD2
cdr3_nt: TGTGCCAGCAGCCCGTTGGGGGGGGGAGGACCCGAAAAGTCCTACGAGCAGTACTTC
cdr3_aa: CASSPLGGGGPEKSYEQYF

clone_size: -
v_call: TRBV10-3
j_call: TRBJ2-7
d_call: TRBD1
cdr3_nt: TGTGCCATCAGTGGGGGACAGGGGGTAAAGTACGAGCAGTACTTC
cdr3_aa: CAISGGQGVKYEQYF

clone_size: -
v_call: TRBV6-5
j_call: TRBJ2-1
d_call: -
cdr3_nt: TGTGCCAGCAGTTACGGAGACAGAATTAATGAGCAGTTCTTC
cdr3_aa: CASSYGDRINEQFF

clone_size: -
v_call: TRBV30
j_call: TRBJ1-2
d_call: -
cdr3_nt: TGTGCCTGGACTACCGGGAGATATGGCTACACCTTC
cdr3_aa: CAWTTGRYGYTF

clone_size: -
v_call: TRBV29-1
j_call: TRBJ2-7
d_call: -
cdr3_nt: TGCAGCGCTCACTCATTCTACGAGCAGTACTTC
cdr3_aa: CSAHSFYEQYF

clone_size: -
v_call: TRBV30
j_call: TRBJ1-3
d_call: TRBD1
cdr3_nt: TGTGCCTGGAGTTTCGCAGGGGGTAGAAACACCATATATTTT
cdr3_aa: CAWSFAGGRNTIYF

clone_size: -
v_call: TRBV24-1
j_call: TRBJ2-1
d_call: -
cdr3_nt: TGTGCCACCAGTGATTCTGGTGGTTGGGGTAGTTACAATGAGCAGTTCTTC
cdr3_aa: CATSDSGGWGSYNEQFF

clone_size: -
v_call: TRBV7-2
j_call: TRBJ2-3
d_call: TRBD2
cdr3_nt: TGTGCCAGCAGCTCCCCTTACACTAGCGGGACAGGAGATACGCAGTATTTT
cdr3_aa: CASSSPYTSGTGDTQYF

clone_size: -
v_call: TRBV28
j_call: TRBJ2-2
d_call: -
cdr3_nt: TGTGCCAGCATCACTAGCCTTAACACCGGGGAGCTGTTTTTT
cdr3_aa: CASITSLNTGELFF

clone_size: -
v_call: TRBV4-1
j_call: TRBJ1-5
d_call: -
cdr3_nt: TGCGCCAGCAGCCAATTCGCGGGGAATCAGCCCCAGCATTTT
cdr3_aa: CASSQFAGNQPQHF

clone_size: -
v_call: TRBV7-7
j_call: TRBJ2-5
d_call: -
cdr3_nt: TGTGCTAGCAGCTTAGCTGGGGGGTACCAAGAGACCCAGTACTTC
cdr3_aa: CASSLAGGYQETQYF

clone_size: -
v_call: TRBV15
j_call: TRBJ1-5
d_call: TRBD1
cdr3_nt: TGTGCCACCAGCGGTGGACAGGGGGCCCAGCCCCAGCATTTT
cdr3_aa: CATSGGQGAQPQHF

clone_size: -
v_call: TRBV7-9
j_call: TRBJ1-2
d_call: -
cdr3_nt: TGTGCCAGCAGCTTAGGGACATTCTATGGCTACACCTTC
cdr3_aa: CASSLGTFYGYTF

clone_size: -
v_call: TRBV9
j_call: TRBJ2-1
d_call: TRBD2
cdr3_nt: TGTGCCAGCAGCAAGGCTAGCGGGGGCCCCGGCTCCTACAATGAGCAGTTCTTC
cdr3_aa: CASSKASGGPGSYNEQFF

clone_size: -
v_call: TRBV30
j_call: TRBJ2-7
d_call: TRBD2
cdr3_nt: TGTGCCGCCCGATTGCTAGCGGGGCACTACGAGCAGTACTTC
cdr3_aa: CAARLLAGHYEQYF

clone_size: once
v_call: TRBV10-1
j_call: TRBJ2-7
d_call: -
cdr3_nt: TGCGCCAGCAGCGACTCTCACTCCTCCTACGAGCAGTACTTC
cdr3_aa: CASSDSHSSYEQYF

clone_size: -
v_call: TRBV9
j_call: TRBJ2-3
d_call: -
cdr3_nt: TGTGCCAGCAGCGGGGCAGGGACGAGCACAGATACGCAGTATTTT
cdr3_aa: CASSGAGTSTDTQYF

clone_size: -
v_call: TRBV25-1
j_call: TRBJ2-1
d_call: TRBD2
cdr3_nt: TGTGCCAGCAGTGCGGTCCTAGCGGGAGTCGTTGAGCAGTTCTTC
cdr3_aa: CASSAVLAGVVEQFF

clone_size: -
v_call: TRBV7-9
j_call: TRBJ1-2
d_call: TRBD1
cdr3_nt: TGTGCCAGCAGCTTAGTTGGAGACAGGGAAGATGGCTACACCTTC
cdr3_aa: CASSLVGDREDGYTF

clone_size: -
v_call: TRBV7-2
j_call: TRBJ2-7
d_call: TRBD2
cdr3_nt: TGTGCCAGCAGCCCTAGGTCCCCCAGCGGGGGGGACCACGAGCAGTACTTC
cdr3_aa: CASSPRSPSGGDHEQYF

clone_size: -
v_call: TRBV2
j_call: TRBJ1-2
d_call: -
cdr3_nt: TGTGCCAGCAGTGAAGGAGCGTGGGTACCCTTCTATGGCTACACCTTC
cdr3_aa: CASSEGAWVPFYGYTF

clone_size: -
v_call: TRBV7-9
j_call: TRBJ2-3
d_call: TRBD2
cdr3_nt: TGTGCCAGCAGCTTTAGCGGGGGGGGCCCTACGCAGTATTTT
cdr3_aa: CASSFSGGGPTQYF

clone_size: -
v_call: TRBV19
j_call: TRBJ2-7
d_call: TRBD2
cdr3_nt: TGTGCCAGTAGTACACCTAATACAGCGGGATCCTACGAGCAGTACTTC
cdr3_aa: CASSTPNTAGSYEQYF

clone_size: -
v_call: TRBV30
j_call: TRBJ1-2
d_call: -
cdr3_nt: TGTGCTAAGAGGGGGGGGACTTATGGCTACACCTTC
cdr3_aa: CAKRGGTYGYTF

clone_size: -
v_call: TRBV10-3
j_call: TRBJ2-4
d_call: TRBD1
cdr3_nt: TGTGCCATCAGACAGGGGGTCCTAGCCAAAAACATTCAGTACTTC
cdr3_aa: CAIRQGVLAKNIQYF

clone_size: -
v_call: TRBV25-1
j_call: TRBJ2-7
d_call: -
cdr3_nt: TGTGCCAGCAGTGACAGCTCCTACGAGCAGTACTTC
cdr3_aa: CASSDSSYEQYF

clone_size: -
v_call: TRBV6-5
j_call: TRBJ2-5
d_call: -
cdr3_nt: TGTGCCAGCAGTTACCATAGTACAGAGACCCAGTACTTC
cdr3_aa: CASSYHSTETQYF

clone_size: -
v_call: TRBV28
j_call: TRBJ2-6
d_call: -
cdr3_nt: TGTGCCAGCAACGGCTTACCGGGTCTCTCTGGGGCCAACGTCCTGACTTTC
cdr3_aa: CASNGLPGLSGANVLTF

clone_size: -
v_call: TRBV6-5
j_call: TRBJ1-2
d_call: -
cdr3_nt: TGTGCCAGCAGTTACTCCTTCAGTAACTATGGCTACACCTTC
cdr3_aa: CASSYSFSNYGYTF

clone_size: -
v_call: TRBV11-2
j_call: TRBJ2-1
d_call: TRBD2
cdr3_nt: TGTGCCAGCAGCTCGGGGGGACCTTACAATGAGCAGTTCTTC
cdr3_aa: CASSSGGPYNEQFF

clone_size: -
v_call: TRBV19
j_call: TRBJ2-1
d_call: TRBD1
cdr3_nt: TGTGCCAGTACCGCAACCGGGACAGGGTTTAATAATGAGCAGTTCTTC
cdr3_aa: CASTATGTGFNNEQFF

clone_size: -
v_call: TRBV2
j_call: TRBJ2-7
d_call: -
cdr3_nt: TGTGCCAGCAGTGAAGCCCCGCGGGCGAAATCTACCTACGAGCAGTACTTC
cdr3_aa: CASSEAPRAKSTYEQYF

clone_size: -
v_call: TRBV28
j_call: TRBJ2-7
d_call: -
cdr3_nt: TGTGCCAGCAGTTACCCTGGGACCGATTACGAGCAGTACTTC
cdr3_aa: CASSYPGTDYEQYF

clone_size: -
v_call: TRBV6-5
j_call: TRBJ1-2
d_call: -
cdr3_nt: TGTGCCAGCAGTTCCCCCTTTGGATCCGCCCCCTATGGCTACACCTTC
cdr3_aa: CASSSPFGSAPYGYTF

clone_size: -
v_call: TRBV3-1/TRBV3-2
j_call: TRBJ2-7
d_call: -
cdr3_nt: TGTGCCAGCAGCCAAGACAGCCACGAGCAGTACTTC
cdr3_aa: CASSQDSHEQYF

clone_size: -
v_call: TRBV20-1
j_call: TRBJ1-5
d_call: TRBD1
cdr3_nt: TGCAGTGCTAGTCCAGGGGGCGCCGGCAATCAGCCCCAGCATTTT
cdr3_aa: CSASPGGAGNQPQHF

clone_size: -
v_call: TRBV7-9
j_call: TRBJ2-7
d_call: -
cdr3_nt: TGTGCCAGCAGCCCTTACACCTACGAGCAGTACTTC
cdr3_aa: CASSPYTYEQYF

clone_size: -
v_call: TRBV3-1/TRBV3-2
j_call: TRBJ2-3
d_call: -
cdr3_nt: TGTGCCAGCAGCCAAGTTCAGGGGGGGGGTAGAGATACGCAGTATTTT
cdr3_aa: CASSQVQGGGRDTQYF

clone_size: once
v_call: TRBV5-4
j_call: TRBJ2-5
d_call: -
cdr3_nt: TGTGCCAGCAGCTACAGCGGGTCTGGGGAGACCCAGTACTTC
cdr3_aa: CASSYSGSGETQYF

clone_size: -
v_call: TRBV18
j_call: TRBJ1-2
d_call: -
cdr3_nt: TGTGCCAGCTCACCGACGTTGACGGGTGGCTACACCTTC
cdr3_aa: CASSPTLTGGYTF

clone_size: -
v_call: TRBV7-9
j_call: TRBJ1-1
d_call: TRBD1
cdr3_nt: TGTGCCAGCAGCAACCCGGACAGGGAGGGCACTGAAGCTTTCTTT
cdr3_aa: CASSNPDREGTEAFF

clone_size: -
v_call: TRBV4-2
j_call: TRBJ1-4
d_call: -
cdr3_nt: TGTGCCAGCAGCCAGGGGGTTTTTGAAAAACTGTTTTTT
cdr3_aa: CASSQGVFEKLFF

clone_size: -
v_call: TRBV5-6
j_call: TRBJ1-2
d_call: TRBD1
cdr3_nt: TGTGCCAGCAGCTGGACAGGGTATGGCTACACCTTC
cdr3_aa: CASSWTGYGYTF